This T cell receptor beta chain was recorded in a study of blood T cell repertoires in COVID-19. TCRdb's copy holds only in-frame clones and misses some; the assay was immunoSEQ multiplex PCR. The sample has 220,000 or so clones; approximately 80% are singletons. The CDR3 loop spans 13 amino acids. In germline, CDR1 is SGHTA, CDR2 FQGNSA. V dropped 3 bases and J dropped 0 bases, with 6 bases sitting between them. The chain is built from TRBV7-2 and TRBJ2-7; D is ambiguous. Sequences were obtained from peripheral blood. This TCR came from a woman of 80 years or more with acute or convalescent COVID-19. CDR3 nucleotide sequence: TGTGCCAGCAGCTTCTCGAGCTCCTACGAGCAGTACTTC. Residues: CASSFSSSYEQYF.